These T cell receptor beta chains were read from a single sample in a study of cytomegalovirus exposure and HLA in healthy donors. The table came from immunoSEQ multiplex PCR; TCRdb's copy has only in-frame clones and leaves some out. The sample lists tens of thousands of clones; roughly 97% were seen once. What was sequenced was PBMCs. These receptor sequences come from a man between 18 and 35 years old in good health and CMV-seronegative. The CDR3 runs from the conserved cysteine through the conserved F or W.

TRBV27,TRBJ2-1,CASSPRYNEQFF
TRBV5-5,TRBJ2-7,CASSLRDGGTPTYEQYF
TRBV4-2,TRBJ2-7,CASSQGGGLTYEQYF
TRBV19,TRBJ1-1,CASSTDVGSAFF
TRBV9,TRBJ1-3,CASSAQGSLTGNTIYF
TRBV19,TRBJ2-5,CASSHRERETQYF
TRBV9,TRBJ1-3,CASSGGGTGYGNTIYF
TRBV11-1,TRBJ2-5,CASSLAGTGQETQYF
TRBV7-6,TRBJ2-1,CASSQGTSGSNEQFF
TRBV18,TRBJ1-5,CASSPPWGVGQPQHF
TRBV7-9,TRBJ1-2,CASSPQTGGADGYTF
TRBV5-4,TRBJ2-2,CASSLVGSGTGELFF
TRBV5-1,TRBJ2-3,CASTLAGVTDTQYF
TRBV5-1,TRBJ2-7,CASSLVVVGVGTGYEQYF
TRBV5-6,TRBJ2-7,CASSFHYEQYF
TRBV9,TRBJ2-1,CASSVGLAGRFNEQFF
TRBV7-8,TRBJ2-7,CASSSHQDRGRLYEQYF
TRBV9,TRBJ1-1,CASSVTGAANTEAFF
TRBV10-3,TRBJ2-3,CATSPGVVEDTQYF
TRBV7-2,TRBJ2-3,CASSQWTATDTQYF
TRBV7-2,TRBJ1-5,CASSLTDHSNQPQHF
TRBV7-6,TRBJ2-2,CASSLAGTANTGELFF
TRBV6-1,TRBJ2-1,CASSEVTVLYNEQFF
TRBV18,TRBJ1-5,CASSPQGASNQPQHF
TRBV5-4,TRBJ2-2,CASMGGLAGDGELFF
TRBV7-9,TRBJ1-1,CASSAQTMDTEAFF
TRBV7-8,TRBJ1-5,CASSLDGQGGQPQHF
TRBV5-1,TRBJ1-2,CASSGDRRGTNYGYTF
TRBV5-6,TRBJ1-1,CASSWGTPAEAFF
TRBV15,TRBJ2-5,CATAPPGSKGAQYF
TRBV19,TRBJ2-2,CASSIFGSGGTGELFF
TRBV4-1,TRBJ1-5,CASSQGAFQPQHF
TRBV4-1,TRBJ1-2,CASSQDSGFYTF
TRBV19,TRBJ1-1,CASRRQGAETEAFF
TRBV11-2,TRBJ1-1,CASSLVTGGTEAFF
TRBV7-7,TRBJ1-5,CASSGQGDNNQPQHF
TRBV14,TRBJ2-1,CASREGLAGYNEQFF
TRBV29-1,TRBJ2-1,CSVRLQGNSYNEQFF
TRBV10-3,TRBJ2-3,CAISSHLLTEVHPTDTQYF
TRBV5-6,TRBJ1-2,CASSLVTGSGGYTF
TRBV5-5,TRBJ1-4,CASSLLDRVGEKLFF
TRBV30,TRBJ2-7,CAWSVATPWEQYF
TRBV6-5,TRBJ2-5,CASSRDLGETQYF
TRBV11-2,TRBJ2-2,CASSPLAGGAGELFF
TRBV6-6,TRBJ1-3,CASSSLDRLSGNTIYF
TRBV2,TRBJ2-3,CASNPGGRTDTQYF
TRBV5-5,TRBJ2-7,CASSLAAVSYEQYF
TRBV28,TRBJ2-3,CASSLVGGFTDTQYF